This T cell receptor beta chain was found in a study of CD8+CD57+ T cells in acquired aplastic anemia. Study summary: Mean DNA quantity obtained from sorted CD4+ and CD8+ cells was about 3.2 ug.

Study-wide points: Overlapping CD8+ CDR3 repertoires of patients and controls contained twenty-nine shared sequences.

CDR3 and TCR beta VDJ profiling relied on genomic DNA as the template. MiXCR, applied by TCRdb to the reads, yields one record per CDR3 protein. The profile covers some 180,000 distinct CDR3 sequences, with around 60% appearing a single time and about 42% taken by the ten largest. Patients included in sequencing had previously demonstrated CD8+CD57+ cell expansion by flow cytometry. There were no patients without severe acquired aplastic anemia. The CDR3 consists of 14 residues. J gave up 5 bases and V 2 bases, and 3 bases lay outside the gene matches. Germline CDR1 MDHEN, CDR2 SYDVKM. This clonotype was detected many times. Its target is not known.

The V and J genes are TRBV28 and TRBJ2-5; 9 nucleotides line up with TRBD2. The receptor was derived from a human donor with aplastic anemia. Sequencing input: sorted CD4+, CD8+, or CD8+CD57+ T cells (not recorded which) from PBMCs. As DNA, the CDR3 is TGTGCCAGCAGTTTAGCGGGGGGGCTGGAGACCCAGTACTTC. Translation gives CASSLAGGLETQYF.